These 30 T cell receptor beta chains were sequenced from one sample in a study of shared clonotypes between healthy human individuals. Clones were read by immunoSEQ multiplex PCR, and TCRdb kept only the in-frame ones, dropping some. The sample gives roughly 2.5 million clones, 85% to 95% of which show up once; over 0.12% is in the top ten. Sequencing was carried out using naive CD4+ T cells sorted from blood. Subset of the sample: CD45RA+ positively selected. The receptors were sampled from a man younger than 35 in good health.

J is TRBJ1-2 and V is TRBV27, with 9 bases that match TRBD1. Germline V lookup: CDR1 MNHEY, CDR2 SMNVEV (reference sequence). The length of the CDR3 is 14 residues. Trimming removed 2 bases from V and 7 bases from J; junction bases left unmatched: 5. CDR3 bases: TGTGCCAGCAGTTTAAACAGGGGGCGCGGTGGCTACACCTTC. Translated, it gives CASSLNRGRGGYTF.

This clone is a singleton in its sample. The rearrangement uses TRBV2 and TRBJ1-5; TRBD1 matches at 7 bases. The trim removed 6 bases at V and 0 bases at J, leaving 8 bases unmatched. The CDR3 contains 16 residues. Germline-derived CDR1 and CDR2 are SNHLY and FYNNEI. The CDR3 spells CASRGGQSNSNQPQHF. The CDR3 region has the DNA TGTGCCAGCAGGGGGGGACAGTCCAATAGCAATCAGCCCCAGCATTTT.

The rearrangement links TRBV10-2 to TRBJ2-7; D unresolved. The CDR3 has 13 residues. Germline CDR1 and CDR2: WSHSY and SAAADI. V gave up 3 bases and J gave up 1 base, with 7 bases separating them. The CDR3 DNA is TGCGCCAGCAGTGAAGGCAGATCCTACGAGCAGTACTTC. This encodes CASSEGRSYEQYF.

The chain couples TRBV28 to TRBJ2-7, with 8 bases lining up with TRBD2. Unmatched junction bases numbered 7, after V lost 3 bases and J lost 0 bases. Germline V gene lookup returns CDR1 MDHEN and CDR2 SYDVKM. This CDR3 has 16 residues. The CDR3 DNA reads TGTGCCAGCAGTTTTGTGAGCGGGAGCAGCTCCTACGAGCAGTACTTC. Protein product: CASSFVSGSSSYEQYF.

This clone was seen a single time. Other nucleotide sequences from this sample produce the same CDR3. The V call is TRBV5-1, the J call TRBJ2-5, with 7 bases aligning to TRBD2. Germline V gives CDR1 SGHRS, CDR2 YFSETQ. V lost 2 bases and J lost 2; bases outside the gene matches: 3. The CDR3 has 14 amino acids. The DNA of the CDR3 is TGCGCCAGCAGCTTCGGAGCGGGGCAAGAGACCCAGTACTTC. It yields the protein CASSFGAGQETQYF. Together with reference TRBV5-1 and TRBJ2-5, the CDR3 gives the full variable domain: KAGVTQTPRYLIKTRGQQVTLSCSPISGHRSVSWYQQTPGQGLQFLFEYFSETQRNKGNFPGRFSGRQFSNSRSEMNVSTLELGDSALYLCASSFGAGQETQYFGPGTRLLVL.

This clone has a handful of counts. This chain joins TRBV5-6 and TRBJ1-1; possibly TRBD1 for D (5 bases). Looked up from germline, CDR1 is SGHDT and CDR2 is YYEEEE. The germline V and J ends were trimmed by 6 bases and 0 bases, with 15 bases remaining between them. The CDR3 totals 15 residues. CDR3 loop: CASILRRTMNTEAFF. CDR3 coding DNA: TGTGCCAGCATCCTCCGAAGGACAATGAACACTGAAGCTTTCTTT.

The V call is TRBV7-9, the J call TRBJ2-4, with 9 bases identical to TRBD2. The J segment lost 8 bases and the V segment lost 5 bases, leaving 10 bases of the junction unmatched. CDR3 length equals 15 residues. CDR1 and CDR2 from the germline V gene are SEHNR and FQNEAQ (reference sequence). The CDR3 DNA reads TGTGCCAGCAGCCCACCGGAGCGGGGGGTCGACATTCAGTACTTC. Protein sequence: CASSPPERGVDIQYF.

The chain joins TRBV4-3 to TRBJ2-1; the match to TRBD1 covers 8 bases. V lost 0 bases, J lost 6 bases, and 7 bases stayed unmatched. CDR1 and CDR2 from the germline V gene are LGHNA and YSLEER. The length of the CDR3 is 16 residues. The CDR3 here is CASSQDAGGAVNEQFF. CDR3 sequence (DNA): TGCGCCAGCAGCCAAGATGCAGGGGGCGCTGTCAATGAGCAGTTCTTC.

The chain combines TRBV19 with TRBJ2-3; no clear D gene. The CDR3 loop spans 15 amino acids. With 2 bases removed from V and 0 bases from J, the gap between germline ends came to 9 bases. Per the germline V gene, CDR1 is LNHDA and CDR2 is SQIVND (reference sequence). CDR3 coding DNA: TGTGCCAGTAGTATAAGCCCGACTAGCACAGATACGCAGTATTTT. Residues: CASSISPTSTDTQYF.

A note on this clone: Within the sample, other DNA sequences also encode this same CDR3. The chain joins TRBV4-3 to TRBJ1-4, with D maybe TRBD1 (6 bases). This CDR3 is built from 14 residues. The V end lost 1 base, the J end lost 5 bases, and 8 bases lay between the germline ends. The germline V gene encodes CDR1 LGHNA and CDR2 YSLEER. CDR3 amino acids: CASSQGQGNEKLFF. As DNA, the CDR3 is TGCGCCAGCAGCCAAGGGCAGGGGAATGAAAAACTGTTTTTT.

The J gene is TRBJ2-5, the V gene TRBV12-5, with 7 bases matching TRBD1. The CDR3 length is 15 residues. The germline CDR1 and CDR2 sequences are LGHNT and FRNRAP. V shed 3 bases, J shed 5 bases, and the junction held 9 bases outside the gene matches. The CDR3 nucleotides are TGTGCTAGTGGTTTAGGGGCAGGGGGTGGGGAGACCCAGTACTTC. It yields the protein CASGLGAGGGETQYF. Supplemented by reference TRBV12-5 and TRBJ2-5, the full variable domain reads DARVTQTPRHKVTEMGQEVTMRCQPILGHNTVFWYRQTMMQGLELLAYFRNRAPLDDSGMPKDRFSAEMPDATLATLKIQPSEPRDSAVYFCASGLGAGGGETQYFGPGTRLLVL.

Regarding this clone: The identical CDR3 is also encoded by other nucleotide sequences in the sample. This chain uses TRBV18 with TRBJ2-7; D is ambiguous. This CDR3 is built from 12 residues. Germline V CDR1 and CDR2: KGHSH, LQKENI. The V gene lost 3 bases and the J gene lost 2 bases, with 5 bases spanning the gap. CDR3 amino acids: CASSPPTYEQYF. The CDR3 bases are TGTGCCAGCTCACCCCCTACCTACGAGCAGTACTTC.

For the CDR3, the DNA is TGTGCCACCCGGGAAGGAGGCTCTGGGGCCAACGTCCTGACTTTC. Its translation is CATREGGSGANVLTF. This chain uses TRBV5-6 with TRBJ2-6; D is possibly TRBD2 (5 bases). This CDR3 region has 15 residues. Germline CDR1 is SGHDT and CDR2 is YYEEEE. The V gene lost 9 bases and the J gene lost 0 bases, with 13 bases spanning the gap.

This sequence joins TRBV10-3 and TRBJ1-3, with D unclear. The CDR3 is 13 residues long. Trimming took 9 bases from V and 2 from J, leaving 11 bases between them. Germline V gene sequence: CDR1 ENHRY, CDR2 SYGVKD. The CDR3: CAIGGSAGNTIYF. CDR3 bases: TGTGCCATTGGAGGGTCCGCTGGAAACACCATATATTTT.

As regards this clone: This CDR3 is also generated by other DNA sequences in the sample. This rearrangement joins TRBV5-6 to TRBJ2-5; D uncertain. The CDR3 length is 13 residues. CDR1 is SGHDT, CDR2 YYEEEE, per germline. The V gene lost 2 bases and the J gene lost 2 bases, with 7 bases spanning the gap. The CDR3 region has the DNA TGTGCCAGCAGCTTAGTACAGCAAGAGACCCAGTACTTC. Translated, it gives CASSLVQQETQYF.

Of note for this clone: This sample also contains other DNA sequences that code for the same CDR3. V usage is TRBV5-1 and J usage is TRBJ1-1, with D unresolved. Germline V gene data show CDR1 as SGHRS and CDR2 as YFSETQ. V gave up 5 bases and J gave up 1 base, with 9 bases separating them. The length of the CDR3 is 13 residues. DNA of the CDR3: TGCGCCAGCAGTGCCGACCGGAACACTGAAGCTTTCTTT. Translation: CASSADRNTEAFF.

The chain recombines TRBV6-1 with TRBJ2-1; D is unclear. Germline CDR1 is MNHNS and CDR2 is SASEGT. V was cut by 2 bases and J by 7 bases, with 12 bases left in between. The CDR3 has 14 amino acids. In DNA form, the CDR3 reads TGTGCCAGCAGTGAACCTATCAGAAGAAATGAGCAGTTCTTC. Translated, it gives CASSEPIRRNEQFF.

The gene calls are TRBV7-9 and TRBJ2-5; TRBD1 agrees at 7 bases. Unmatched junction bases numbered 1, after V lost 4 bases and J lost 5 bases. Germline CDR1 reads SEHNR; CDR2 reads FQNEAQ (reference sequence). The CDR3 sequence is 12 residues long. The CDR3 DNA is TGTGCCAGCAGCTCGACAGGGGAGACCCAGTACTTC. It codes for CASSSTGETQYF.

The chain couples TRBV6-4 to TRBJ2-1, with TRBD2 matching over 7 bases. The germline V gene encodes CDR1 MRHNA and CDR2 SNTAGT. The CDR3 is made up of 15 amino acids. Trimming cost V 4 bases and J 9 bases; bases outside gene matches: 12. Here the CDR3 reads CASSAQGLSGTEQFF. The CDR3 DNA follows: TGTGCCAGCAGTGCCCAGGGACTATCGGGTACTGAGCAGTTCTTC.

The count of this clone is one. The CDR3 DNA sequence: TGCAGCGTAGTAACGGGCAGGAGACACTATGGCTACACCTTC. Protein: CSVVTGRRHYGYTF. The V call is TRBV29-1, the J call TRBJ1-2, with D unclear. Trimming took 6 bases from V and 3 from J, leaving 17 bases between them. Germline V lookup: CDR1 SQVTM, CDR2 ANQGSEA. This CDR3 has 14 residues.

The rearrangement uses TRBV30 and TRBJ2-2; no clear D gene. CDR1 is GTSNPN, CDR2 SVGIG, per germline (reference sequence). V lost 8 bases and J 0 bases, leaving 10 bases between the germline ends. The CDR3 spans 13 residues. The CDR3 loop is CAEATTNTGELFF. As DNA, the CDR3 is TGTGCCGAGGCCACGACGAACACCGGGGAGCTGTTTTTT.

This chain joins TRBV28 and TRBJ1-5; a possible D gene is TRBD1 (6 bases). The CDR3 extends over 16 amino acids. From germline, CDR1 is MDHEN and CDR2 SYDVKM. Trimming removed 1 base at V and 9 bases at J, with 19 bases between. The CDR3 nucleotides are TGTGCCAGCAGTTTATCAGGCAGGGGTGACTGGCGGCCCCAGCATTTT. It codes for CASSLSGRGDWRPQHF.

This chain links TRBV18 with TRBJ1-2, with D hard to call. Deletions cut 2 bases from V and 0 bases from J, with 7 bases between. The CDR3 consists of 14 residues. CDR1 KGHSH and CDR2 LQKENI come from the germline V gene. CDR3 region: CASSPTQTNYGYTF. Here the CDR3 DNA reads TGTGCCAGCTCACCAACTCAGACTAACTATGGCTACACCTTC.

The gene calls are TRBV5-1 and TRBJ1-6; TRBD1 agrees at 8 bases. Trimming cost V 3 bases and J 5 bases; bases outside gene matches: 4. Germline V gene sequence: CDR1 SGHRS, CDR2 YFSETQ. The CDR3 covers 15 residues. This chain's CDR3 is CASSSTGANNSPLHF. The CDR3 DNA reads TGCGCCAGCAGCTCGACAGGGGCCAATAATTCACCCCTCCACTTT.

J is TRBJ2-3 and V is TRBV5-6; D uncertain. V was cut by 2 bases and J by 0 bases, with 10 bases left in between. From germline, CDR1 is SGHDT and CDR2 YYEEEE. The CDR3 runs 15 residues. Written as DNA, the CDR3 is TGTGCCAGCAGCTTTAAAGCGACTAGCACAGATACGCAGTATTTT. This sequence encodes CASSFKATSTDTQYF.

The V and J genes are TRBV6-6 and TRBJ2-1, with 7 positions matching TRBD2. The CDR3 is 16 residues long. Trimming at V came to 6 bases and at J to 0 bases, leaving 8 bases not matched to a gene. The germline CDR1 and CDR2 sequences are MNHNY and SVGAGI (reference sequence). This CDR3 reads CASRPLSGNSYNEQFF. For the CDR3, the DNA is TGTGCCAGCAGGCCCCTCAGCGGGAACTCCTACAATGAGCAGTTCTTC.

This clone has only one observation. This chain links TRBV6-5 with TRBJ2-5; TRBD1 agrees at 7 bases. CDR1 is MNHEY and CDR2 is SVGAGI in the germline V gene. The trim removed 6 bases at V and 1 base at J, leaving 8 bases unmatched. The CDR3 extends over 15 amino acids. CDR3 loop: CASRRLQGFQETQYF. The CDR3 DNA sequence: TGTGCCAGCAGACGCCTACAGGGGTTCCAAGAGACCCAGTACTTC.

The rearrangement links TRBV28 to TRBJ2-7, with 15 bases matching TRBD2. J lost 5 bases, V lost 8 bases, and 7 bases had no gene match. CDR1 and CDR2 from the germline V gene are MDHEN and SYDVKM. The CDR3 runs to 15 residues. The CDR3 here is CASSPGLAGGNEQYF. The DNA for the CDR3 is TGTGCCAGCTCCCCGGGACTAGCGGGAGGAAACGAGCAGTACTTC.

The CDR3: CASSIRTETTNEKLFF. The CDR3 DNA reads TGTGCCAGTAGTATCAGGACGGAAACAACTAATGAAAAACTGTTTTTT. The chain joins TRBV19 to TRBJ1-4; D call uncertain. In germline, CDR1 is LNHDA, CDR2 SQIVND (reference sequence). V was cut by 3 bases and J by 0 bases, with 11 bases left in between. CDR3 length: 16 amino acids.

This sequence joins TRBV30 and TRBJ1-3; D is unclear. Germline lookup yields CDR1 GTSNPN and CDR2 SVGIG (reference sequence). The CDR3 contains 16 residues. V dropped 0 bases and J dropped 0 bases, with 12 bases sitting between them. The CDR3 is CAWSVAAPGSGNTIYF. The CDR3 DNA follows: TGTGCCTGGAGTGTAGCGGCCCCTGGCTCTGGAAACACCATATATTTT.